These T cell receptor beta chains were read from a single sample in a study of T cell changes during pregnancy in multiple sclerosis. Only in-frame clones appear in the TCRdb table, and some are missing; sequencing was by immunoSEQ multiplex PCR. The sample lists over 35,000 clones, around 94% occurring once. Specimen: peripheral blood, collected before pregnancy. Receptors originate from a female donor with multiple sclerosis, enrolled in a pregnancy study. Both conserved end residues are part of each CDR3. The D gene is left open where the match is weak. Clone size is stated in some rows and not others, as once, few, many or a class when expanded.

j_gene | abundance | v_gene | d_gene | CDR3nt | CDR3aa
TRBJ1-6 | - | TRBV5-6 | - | TGTGCCAGCAGCTTGGCGGGAGGAAGATATAATTCACCCCTCCACTTT | CASSLAGGRYNSPLHF
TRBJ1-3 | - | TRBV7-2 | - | TGTGCCAGCAGCTCGTCAAACACCATATATTTT | CASSSSNTIYF
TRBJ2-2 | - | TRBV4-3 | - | TGCGCCAGCAGCCAAGACAGGGTCGGGGAGCTGTTTTTT | CASSQDRVGELFF
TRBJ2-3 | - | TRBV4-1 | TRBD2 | TGCGCCAGCAGCCAAGATGACCTCCCCTTAAGGGAGGGTACAGATACGCAGTATTTT | CASSQDDLPLREGTDTQYF
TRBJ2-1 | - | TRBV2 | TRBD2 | TGTGCCAGCAGGGAGACTAGCGGGAGGCGGTTCTTC | CASRETSGRRFF
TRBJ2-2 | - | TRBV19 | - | TGTGCCAGTAGTGCCCAGGGTGCCGGGGAGCTGTTTTTT | CASSAQGAGELFF
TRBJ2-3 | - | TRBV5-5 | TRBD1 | TGTGCCAGCAGCTTGGTCGTAAGGGGGCGCGGGACAGATACGCAGTATTTT | CASSLVVRGRGTDTQYF
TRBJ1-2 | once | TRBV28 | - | TGTGCCAGCGGACTGAGGTCCCTCCCGCTACATGGCTACACCTTC | CASGLRSLPLHGYTF
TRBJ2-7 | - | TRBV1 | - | TGCACCAGCAGCCAACGTAGCGGGATCGGCTCCTACGAGCAGTACTTC | CTSSQRSGIGSYEQYF
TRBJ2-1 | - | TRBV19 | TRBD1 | TGTGCCAGTAGTACGGGAGTCCGGGACAGGGCCTACAATGAGCAGTTCTTC | CASSTGVRDRAYNEQFF
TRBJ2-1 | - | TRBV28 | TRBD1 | TGTGCCAGCAGCGGGACAGGGGCATCCTACAATGAGCAGTTCTTC | CASSGTGASYNEQFF
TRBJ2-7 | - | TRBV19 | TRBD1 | TGTGCCACTCTGCCCGGGACAGGGTCCGTCTACGAGCAGTACTTC | CATLPGTGSVYEQYF
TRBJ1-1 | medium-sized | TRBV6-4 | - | TGTGCCAGCAGTGACGGGGACTCGCCTACTGAAGCTTTCTTT | CASSDGDSPTEAFF
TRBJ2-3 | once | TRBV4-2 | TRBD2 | TGTGCCAGCAGCCAGGCGGGAGAGGGAGATACGCAGTATTTT | CASSQAGEGDTQYF
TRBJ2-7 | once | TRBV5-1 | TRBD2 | TGCGCCAGCAGGACTAGCGGGAGTGACGAGCAGTACTTC | CASRTSGSDEQYF
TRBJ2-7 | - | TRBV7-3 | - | TGTGCCAGCAGCCTCGCCGGGACTACAGGGGAGCAGTACTTC | CASSLAGTTGEQYF
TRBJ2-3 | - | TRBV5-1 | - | TGCGCCAGCAGTGGAGTGGGTACAGATACGCAGTATTTT | CASSGVGTDTQYF
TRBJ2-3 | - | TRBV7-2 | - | TGTGCCAGCAGCTTAGAACGGGAGCGGGCCCAGTATTTT | CASSLERERAQYF
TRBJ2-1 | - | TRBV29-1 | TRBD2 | TGCAGCGGTGAGGGACTAGCCTACGGTGAGCAGTTCTTC | CSGEGLAYGEQFF
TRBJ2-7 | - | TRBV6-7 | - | TGTGCCAGCAGTTACTCCCTACGCTACGAGCAGTACTTC | CASSYSLRYEQYF
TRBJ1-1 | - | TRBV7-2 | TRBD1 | TGTGCCAGCAGCTTAGTGGGGGGACAGGAAGCTTTCTTT | CASSLVGGQEAFF
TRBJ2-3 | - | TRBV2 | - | TGTGCCAGCAGTGAAAGGTTGCAGGGGGGCTCGATGTGGGCAGATACGCAGTATTTT | CASSERLQGGSMWADTQYF
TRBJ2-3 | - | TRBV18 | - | TGTGCCAGCTCAGTCCACAGGGCCGAAGATACGCAGTATTTT | CASSVHRAEDTQYF
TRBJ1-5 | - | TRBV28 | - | TGTGCCAGCAGGCCACTTATGGAGCCCCAGCATTTT | CASRPLMEPQHF